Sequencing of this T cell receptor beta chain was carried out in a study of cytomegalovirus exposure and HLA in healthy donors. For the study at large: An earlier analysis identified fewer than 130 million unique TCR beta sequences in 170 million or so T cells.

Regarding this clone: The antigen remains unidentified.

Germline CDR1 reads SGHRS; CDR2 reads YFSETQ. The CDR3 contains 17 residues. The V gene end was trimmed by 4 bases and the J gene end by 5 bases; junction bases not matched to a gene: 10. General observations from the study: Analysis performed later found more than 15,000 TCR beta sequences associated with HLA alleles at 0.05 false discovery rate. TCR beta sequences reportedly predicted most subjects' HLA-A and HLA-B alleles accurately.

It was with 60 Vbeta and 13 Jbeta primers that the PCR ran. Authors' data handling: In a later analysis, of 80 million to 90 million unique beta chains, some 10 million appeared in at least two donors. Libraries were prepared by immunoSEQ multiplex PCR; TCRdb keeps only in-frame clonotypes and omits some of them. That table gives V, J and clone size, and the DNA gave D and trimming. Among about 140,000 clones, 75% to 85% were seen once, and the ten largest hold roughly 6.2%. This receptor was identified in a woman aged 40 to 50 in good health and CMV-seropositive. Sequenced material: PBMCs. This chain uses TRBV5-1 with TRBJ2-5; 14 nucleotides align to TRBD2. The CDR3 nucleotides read TGCGCCAGCAGCCCTGGGACTAGCGGGAGCTTGAGGGAGACCCAGTACTTC. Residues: CASSPGTSGSLRETQYF.